Shown below are 8 T cell receptor beta chains from a single sample sequenced in a study of shared clonotypes between healthy human individuals. Sequencing was performed with immunoSEQ multiplex PCR; in TCRdb, only in-frame clones are kept and a portion is missing. The data contain about 92,000 clones, 68% of them singletons. Sequencing was carried out using memory CD8+ T cells sorted from blood. As for subset: CD45RO+ cells pooled with CCR7-negative TemRA cells. The receptors were sampled from a man aged 30-40 years in good health.

This clone has ten or more counts. The chain's CDR3 is CASKGAGVVDYNEQFF. In DNA form, the CDR3 reads TGTGCCAGTAAGGGCGCGGGAGTAGTGGATTACAATGAGCAGTTCTTC. This rearrangement joins TRBV19 to TRBJ2-1; TRBD2 agrees at 7 bases. The V gene's germline CDR1 is LNHDA and CDR2 SQIVND (reference sequence). This CDR3 comprises 16 residues. V lost 7 bases and J lost 4; bases outside the gene matches: 13.

The V call is TRBV6-1, the J call TRBJ1-4; TRBD1 matches at 7 bases. From germline, CDR1 is MNHNS and CDR2 SASEGT. V shed 2 bases and J 3 bases; nucleotides not matched to a gene: 3. The CDR3 has 15 residues. CDR3 sequence reads: CASSEWDRSNEKLFF. CDR3 nucleotide sequence: TGTGCCAGCAGTGAATGGGACAGATCTAATGAAAAACTGTTTTTT.

The V and J genes are TRBV5-5 and TRBJ2-7; no firm D call. The length of the CDR3 is 13 residues. Trimming pared 1 base from V and 0 bases from J, leaving 5 bases between. Germline CDR1 reads SGHKS; CDR2 reads YYEKEE (reference sequence). The CDR3 here is CASSLPSSYEQYF. The DNA for the CDR3 is TGTGCCAGCAGCTTGCCTAGCTCCTACGAGCAGTACTTC.

The gene calls are TRBV5-1 and TRBJ2-1; D may be TRBD1 (5 bases). The CDR3 spans 14 residues. Germline V gene sequence: CDR1 SGHRS, CDR2 YFSETQ. Trimming shortened V by 3 bases and J by 6 bases, and 13 bases separated the two germline ends. CDR3 loop: CASSSLMGPNEQFF. As DNA, the CDR3 is TGCGCCAGCAGCTCATTAATGGGGCCCAATGAGCAGTTCTTC.

The V and J genes are TRBV4-2 and TRBJ1-4, with unresolved D. CDR3 size: 12 residues. Trimming took 4 bases from V and 8 from J, leaving 8 bases between them. Germline CDR1 is LGHNA and CDR2 is YNFKEQ. The CDR3 DNA reads TGTGCCAGCAGCCCCGAGGGAGAAAAACTGTTTTTT. It translates to CASSPEGEKLFF.

This clone was observed a handful of times. The V gene is TRBV7-2, the J gene TRBJ2-7; D is possibly TRBD2 (5 bases). Deletions cut 1 base from V and 3 bases from J, with 10 bases between. The CDR3 covers 14 residues. Germline assignment: CDR1 SGHTA and CDR2 FQGNSA. CDR3 residues: CASSLGGYLYEQYF. DNA for the CDR3: TGTGCCAGCAGCTTAGGAGGGTACCTCTACGAGCAGTACTTC.

This clone was seen only once. The J gene is TRBJ1-2, the V gene TRBV19; TRBD1 matches 9 bases. J was trimmed by 7 bases and V by 4 bases; bases with no gene match: 10. The CDR3 covers 15 residues. CDR1 is LNHDA and CDR2 is SQIVND in the germline V gene (reference sequence). Here the CDR3 reads CASSTAGTGLGGYTF. The CDR3 region has the DNA TGTGCCAGTAGTACAGCGGGGACAGGGCTTGGTGGCTACACCTTC.

This chain links TRBV28 with TRBJ1-5; D gene uncertain. The CDR3 sequence is 14 residues long. The germline V gene has CDR1 MDHEN and CDR2 SYDVKM. The V end lost 4 bases, the J end lost 3 bases, and 10 bases lay between the germline ends. The CDR3 region has the DNA TGTGCCAGCAGTTGGCGGGTAGTCAATCAGCCCCAGCATTTT. Encoded protein: CASSWRVVNQPQHF.